Below are 17 T cell receptor beta chains sequenced from a single sample in a study of T cell changes during pregnancy in multiple sclerosis (dated by TCRdb to about 2019). Library preparation was by the immunoSEQ multiplex PCR assay. The table comes from immuneACCESS by way of TCRdb, which keeps in-frame sequences with V and J called. Part of the clones is missing from these tables; in studies checked, under half for an unresolved V gene and the rest for unknown reasons. This sample gives tens of thousands of clones in total; roughly nine tenths of them show up just once. The ten most abundant clones make up around 8.3% of the sample. The material was CD8+ T cells from peripheral blood mononuclear cells, obtained before pregnancy. The receptors derive from a female donor with multiple sclerosis, enrolled in a pregnancy study.

The V call is TRBV7-8, the J call TRBJ1-1; 7 nucleotides agree with TRBD1. Per germline, CDR1 SGHVS and CDR2 FQNEAQ. The trim removed 0 bases at V and 3 bases at J, leaving 4 bases unmatched. The CDR3 is 15 amino acids. The CDR3 loop reads CASSLAARGDTEAFF. As DNA, the CDR3 is TGTGCCAGCAGCTTAGCAGCCAGGGGGGACACTGAAGCTTTCTTT. Combining the CDR3 with reference TRBV7-8 and TRBJ1-1 gives the whole variable domain GAGVSQSPRYKVAKRGQDVALRCDPISGHVSLFWYQQALGQGPEFLTYFQNEAQLDKSGLPSDRFFAERPEGSVSTLKIQRTQQEDSAVYLCASSLAARGDTEAFFGQGTRLTVV.

This clone was detected only a few times. The chain employs TRBV6-1 and TRBJ2-2; D not resolved. The CDR3 sequence is 14 residues long. The V end lost 6 bases, the J end lost 3 bases, and 11 bases lay between the germline ends. Germline CDR1 reads MNHNS; CDR2 reads SASEGT. CDR3 residues: CASSELIDTGELFF. As DNA, the CDR3 is TGTGCCAGCAGCGAGCTGATAGACACCGGGGAGCTGTTTTTT.

The V call is TRBV27, the J call TRBJ1-1, with TRBD1 as a possible D gene (5 bases). Germline CDR1 MNHEY, CDR2 SMNVEV (reference sequence). With 2 bases removed from V and 6 bases from J, the gap between germline ends came to 13 bases. The CDR3 covers 14 residues. The CDR3 DNA reads as TGTGCCAGCAGTTTAAGTTTGCGGGGGGCTGAAGCTTTCTTT. Amino acids: CASSLSLRGAEAFF.

This sequence joins TRBV7-8 and TRBJ1-1, with D perhaps matching TRBD1 (6 bases). The germline CDR1 and CDR2 sequences are SGHVS and FQNEAQ. The V end was cut by 1 base, the J end by 5 bases, with 17 bases between. This CDR3 contains 16 residues. The CDR3 DNA is TGTGCCAGCAGCTTAGGGGACATTAATTTCGGGACTGAAGCTTTCTTT. Translating it yields CASSLGDINFGTEAFF.

This clone was detected only a few times. This rearrangement joins TRBV7-8 to TRBJ2-7; 7 nucleotides agree with TRBD1. J lost 6 bases, V lost 3 bases, and 2 bases had no gene match. The CDR3 is 12 amino acids. Germline CDR1 and CDR2: SGHVS and FQNEAQ. For the CDR3, the DNA is TGTGCCAGCAGCTTTTACAGGGGCGAGCAGTACTTC. Translation: CASSFYRGEQYF.

This chain uses TRBV11-2 with TRBJ2-1; no clear D. The V end was cut by 1 base, the J end by 10 bases, with 5 bases between. The CDR3 consists of 11 residues. The V gene's germline CDR1 is SGHAT and CDR2 FQNNGV. The CDR3 DNA reads as TGTGCCAGCAGCTTAGGGCAAGAGCAGTTCTTC. Translation: CASSLGQEQFF. Full variable domain (missing parts from reference TRBV11-2 and TRBJ2-1): EAGVAQSPRYKIIEKRQSVAFWCNPISGHATLYWYQQILGQGPKLLIQFQNNGVVDDSQLPKDRFSAERLKGVDSTLKIQPAKLEDSAVYLCASSLGQEQFFGPGTRLTVL.

The V call is TRBV28, the J call TRBJ2-1; no clear D. Germline V gene data show CDR1 as MDHEN and CDR2 as SYDVKM. The CDR3 totals 15 residues. Trimming took 5 bases from V and 0 from J, leaving 11 bases between them. CDR3 sequence reads: CASSTPSSSYNEQFF. DNA for the CDR3: TGTGCCAGCAGTACCCCGTCCAGCTCCTACAATGAGCAGTTCTTC.

The CDR3 here is CASSGSGGALSEQFF. The CDR3 coding sequence is TGTGCCAGCAGCGGTAGCGGGGGGGCCTTGAGTGAGCAGTTCTTC. The chain has TRBV11-2 and TRBJ2-1; TRBD2 aligns across 11 bases. The CDR3 sequence is 15 residues long. The germline gives CDR1 SGHAT, CDR2 FQNNGV. The J segment lost 9 bases and the V segment lost 5 bases, leaving 9 bases of the junction unmatched.

This clone was observed a single time. CDR3 loop: CASSPTTGGLNTGELFF. The CDR3 bases are TGCGCCAGCAGCCCGACTACAGGGGGATTGAACACCGGGGAGCTGTTTTTT. The J gene is TRBJ2-2, the V gene TRBV4-1; 8 nucleotides line up with TRBD1. The germline V gene has CDR1 MGHRA and CDR2 YSYEKL. V was pared by 4 bases and J by 1 base, with 8 bases of the junction left unmatched. This CDR3 is built from 17 residues.

This chain connects TRBV6-5 to TRBJ1-5; D remains ambiguous. Germline V gives CDR1 MNHEY, CDR2 SVGAGI. The CDR3 has 13 amino acids. V gave up 2 bases and J gave up 15 bases, with 17 bases separating them. Written as DNA, the CDR3 is TGTGCCAGCAGTTACGGTGAGGCGGGGAGGTGGCATTTT. Translating gives CASSYGEAGRWHF.

This clone has more than one count but fewer than ten. The rearrangement joins TRBV11-2 to TRBJ1-1; D ambiguous. V was clipped by 2 bases and J by 1 base, with 11 bases between them. The germline V gene has CDR1 SGHAT and CDR2 FQNNGV. The CDR3 has 15 residues. The CDR3, as DNA: TGTGCCAGCAGCTTATCTCCCAGGCAGAACACTGAAGCTTTCTTT. It translates to CASSLSPRQNTEAFF.

This sequence joins TRBV4-1 and TRBJ1-2, with TRBD1 matching over 7 bases. The CDR3 contains 15 residues. Germline assignment: CDR1 MGHRA and CDR2 YSYEKL. V gave up 4 bases and J gave up 0 bases; unmatched junction bases: 5. In nucleotides, the CDR3 is TGCGCCAGCAGCCGGCAGGGACAGACTAACTATGGCTACACCTTC. It translates to CASSRQGQTNYGYTF.

V usage is TRBV27 and J usage is TRBJ1-6; TRBD1 is a possible D gene (5 bases). The CDR3 consists of 14 residues. Germline values: CDR1 MNHEY, CDR2 SMNVEV (reference sequence). Trimming took off 8 bases at V and 10 bases at J, with 18 bases between the two ends. This CDR3 reads CASGSFRAISPLHF. CDR3 sequence (DNA): TGTGCCAGCGGGTCCTTCAGGGCCATCTCACCCCTCCACTTT.

The genes are TRBV19 and TRBJ1-3, with 7 positions matching TRBD1. V shed 2 bases and J 4 bases; nucleotides not matched to a gene: 8. Per the germline V gene, CDR1 is LNHDA and CDR2 is SQIVND (reference sequence). This CDR3 is built from 16 residues. The CDR3 DNA follows: TGTGCCAGTAGTATAATACGAGGGGACAGAGGAAACACCATATATTTT. Protein: CASSIIRGDRGNTIYF.

The CDR3 reads CASRLSGTGANVLTF. In nucleotides, the CDR3 is TGTGCCAGCAGGCTTAGTGGTACTGGGGCCAACGTCCTGACTTTC. The rearrangement links TRBV6-1 to TRBJ2-6; unclear D gene. Trimming removed 6 bases at V and 2 bases at J, with 11 bases between. CDR1 is MNHNS, CDR2 SASEGT, per germline. This CDR3 contains 15 residues.

The rearrangement joins TRBV7-8 to TRBJ2-5, with D perhaps TRBD2 (5 bases). Trimming stripped 6 bases from V and 2 bases from J, with 13 bases between. The length of the CDR3 is 14 residues. Germline assignment: CDR1 SGHVS and CDR2 FQNEAQ. The CDR3 DNA sequence: TGTGCCAGCAGTCCCCCGGGAAGGCAAGAGACCCAGTACTTC. Translation: CASSPPGRQETQYF. The full variable domain, its missing parts supplied by reference TRBV7-8 and TRBJ2-5, is GAGVSQSPRYKVAKRGQDVALRCDPISGHVSLFWYQQALGQGPEFLTYFQNEAQLDKSGLPSDRFFAERPEGSVSTLKIQRTQQEDSAVYLCASSPPGRQETQYFGPGTRLLVL.

The chain combines TRBV9 with TRBJ1-1; D is unclear. V lost 3 bases and J lost 1, with 4 bases in between. CDR1 is SGDLS, CDR2 YYNGEE, per germline. CDR3 length equals 12 residues. CDR3 sequence (DNA): TGTGCCAGCAGCGCACAGAACACTGAAGCTTTCTTT. This translates into CASSAQNTEAFF.